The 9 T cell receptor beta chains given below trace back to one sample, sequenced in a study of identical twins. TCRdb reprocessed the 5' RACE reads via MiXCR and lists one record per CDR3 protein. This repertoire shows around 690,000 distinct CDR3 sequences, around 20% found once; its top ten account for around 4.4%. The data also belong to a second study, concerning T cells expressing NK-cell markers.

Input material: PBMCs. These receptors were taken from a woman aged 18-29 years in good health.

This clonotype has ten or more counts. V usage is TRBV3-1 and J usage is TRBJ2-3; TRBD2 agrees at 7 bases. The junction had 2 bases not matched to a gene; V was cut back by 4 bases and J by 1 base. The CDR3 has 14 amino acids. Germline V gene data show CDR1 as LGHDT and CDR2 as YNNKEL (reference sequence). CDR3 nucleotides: TGTGCCAGCAGCCCTCGGGGGGGCACAGATACGCAGTATTTT. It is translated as CASSPRGGTDTQYF.

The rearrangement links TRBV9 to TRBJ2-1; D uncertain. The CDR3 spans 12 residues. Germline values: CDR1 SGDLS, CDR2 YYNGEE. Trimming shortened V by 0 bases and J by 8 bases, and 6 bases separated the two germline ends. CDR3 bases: TGTGCCAGCAGCGTAGCTACCCATGAGCAGTTCTTC. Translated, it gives CASSVATHEQFF.

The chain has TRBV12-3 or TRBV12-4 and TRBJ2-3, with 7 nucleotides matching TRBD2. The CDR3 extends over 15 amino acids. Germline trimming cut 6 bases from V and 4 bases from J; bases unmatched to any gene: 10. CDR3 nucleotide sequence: TGTGCCAGCAGGTCTCTTAGCGGGCGAGCAGATACGCAGTATTTT. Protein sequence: CASRSLSGRADTQYF.

The CDR3 nucleotides are TGTGCCAGCAGCTTTCATGCCTACGAGCAGTACTTC. Translated, it gives CASSFHAYEQYF. The chain links TRBV7-2 to TRBJ2-7; D call uncertain. With 3 bases removed from V and 2 bases from J, the gap between germline ends came to 5 bases. Germline V CDR1 and CDR2: SGHTA, FQGNSA. The CDR3 spans 12 residues.

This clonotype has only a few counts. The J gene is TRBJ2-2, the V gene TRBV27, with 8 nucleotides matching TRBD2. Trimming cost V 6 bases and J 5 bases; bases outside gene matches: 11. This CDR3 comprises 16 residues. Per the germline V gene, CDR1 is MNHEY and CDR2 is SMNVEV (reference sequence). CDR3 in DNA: TGTGCCAGCAGGCCGGGGGGGGGCCGGTTAACCGGGGAGCTGTTTTTT. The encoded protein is CASRPGGGRLTGELFF.

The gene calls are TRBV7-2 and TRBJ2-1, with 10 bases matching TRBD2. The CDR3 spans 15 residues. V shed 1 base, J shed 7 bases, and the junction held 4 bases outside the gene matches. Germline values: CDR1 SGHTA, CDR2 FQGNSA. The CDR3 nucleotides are TGTGCCAGCAGCTTAGACAGCGGGAGGGAAAATGAGCAGTTCTTC. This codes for CASSLDSGRENEQFF.

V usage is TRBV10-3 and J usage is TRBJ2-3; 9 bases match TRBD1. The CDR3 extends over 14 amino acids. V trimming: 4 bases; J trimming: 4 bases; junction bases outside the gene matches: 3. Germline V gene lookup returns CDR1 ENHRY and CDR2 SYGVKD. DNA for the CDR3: TGTGCCATCAGTGGCGGACAGGGGCCAGATACGCAGTATTTT. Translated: CAISGGQGPDTQYF.

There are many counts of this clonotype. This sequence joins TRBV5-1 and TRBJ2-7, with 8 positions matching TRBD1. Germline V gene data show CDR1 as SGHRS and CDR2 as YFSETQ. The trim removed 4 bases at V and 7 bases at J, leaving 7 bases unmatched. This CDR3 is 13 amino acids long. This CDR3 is CASSRQGTWEQYF. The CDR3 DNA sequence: TGCGCCAGCAGCAGACAGGGGACGTGGGAGCAGTACTTC.

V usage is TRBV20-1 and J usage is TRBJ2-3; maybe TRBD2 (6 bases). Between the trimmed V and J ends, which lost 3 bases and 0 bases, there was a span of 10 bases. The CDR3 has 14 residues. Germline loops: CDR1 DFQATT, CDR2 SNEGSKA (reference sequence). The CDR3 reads CSASASGSTDTQYF. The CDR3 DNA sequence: TGCAGTGCTAGTGCCAGCGGGAGCACAGATACGCAGTATTTT.